This TCR beta chain was found in a study of blood T cell repertoires in COVID-19. Study-level background: Researchers got acute and convalescent COVID-19 samples from the United States, Italy and Spain. The analysed material was cDNA or gDNA that came from T cells, B-cell-depleted T cells, or PBMCs.

Original processing methods: Estimated nucleated cell counts came from reference gene primer amplification. Assay: immunoSEQ multiplex PCR; the TCRdb copy retains only in-frame clones and omits some. V, J and clone size were drawn from that table, and D and trimming were deduced from the DNA. The table includes 150,000 to 200,000 clones, about 85% detected once. This receptor was identified in a man aged 55 to 70 with active or convalescent COVID-19. The sequenced sample was peripheral blood.

CDR3: CASSLRDRGDTQYF. The CDR3 bases are TGCGCCAGCAGCCTCCGGGACAGGGGGGATACGCAGTATTTT. This chain uses TRBV5-1 with TRBJ2-3; 11 bases agree with TRBD1. CDR3 length: 14 amino acids. V lost 4 bases to trimming and J lost 6 bases; unmatched junction nucleotides: 4. CDR1 is SGHRS, CDR2 YFSETQ, per germline.